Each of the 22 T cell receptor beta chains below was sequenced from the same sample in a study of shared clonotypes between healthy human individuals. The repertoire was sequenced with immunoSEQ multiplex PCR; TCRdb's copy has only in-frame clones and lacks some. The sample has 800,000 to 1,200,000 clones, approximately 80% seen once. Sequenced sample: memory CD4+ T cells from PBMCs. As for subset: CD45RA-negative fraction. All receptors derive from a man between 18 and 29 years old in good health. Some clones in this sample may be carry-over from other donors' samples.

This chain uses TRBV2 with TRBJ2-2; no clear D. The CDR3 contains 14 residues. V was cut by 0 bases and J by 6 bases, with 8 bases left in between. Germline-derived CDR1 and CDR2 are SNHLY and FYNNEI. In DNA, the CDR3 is TGTGCCAGCAGTGAAGCCAACTGGGCCGGGGAGCTGTTTTTT. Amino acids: CASSEANWAGELFF.

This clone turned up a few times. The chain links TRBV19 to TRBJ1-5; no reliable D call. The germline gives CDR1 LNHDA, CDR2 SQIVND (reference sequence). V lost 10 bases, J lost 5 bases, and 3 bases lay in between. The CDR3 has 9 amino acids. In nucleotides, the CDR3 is TGTGCCACTGATCAGCCCCAGCATTTT. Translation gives CATDQPQHF.

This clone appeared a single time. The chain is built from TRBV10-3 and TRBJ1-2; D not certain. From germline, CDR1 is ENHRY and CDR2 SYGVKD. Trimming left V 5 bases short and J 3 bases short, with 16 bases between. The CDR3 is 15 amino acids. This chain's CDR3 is CAISLSSTADYGYTF. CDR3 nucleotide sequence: TGTGCCATCAGTTTGTCGTCAACAGCGGACTATGGCTACACCTTC.

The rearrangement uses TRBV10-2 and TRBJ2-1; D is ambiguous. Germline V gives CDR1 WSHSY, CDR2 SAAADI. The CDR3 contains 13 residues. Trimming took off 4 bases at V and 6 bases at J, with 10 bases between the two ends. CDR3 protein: CASSGAIFNEQFF. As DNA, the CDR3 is TGCGCCAGCAGTGGGGCGATATTCAATGAGCAGTTCTTC.

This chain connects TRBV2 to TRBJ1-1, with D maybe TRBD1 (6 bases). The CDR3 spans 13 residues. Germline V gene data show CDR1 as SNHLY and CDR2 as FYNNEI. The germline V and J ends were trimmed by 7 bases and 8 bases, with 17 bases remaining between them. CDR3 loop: CASTRGRGGEAFF. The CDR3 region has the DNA TGTGCCAGCACCCGAGGCCGAGGGGGAGAAGCTTTCTTT.

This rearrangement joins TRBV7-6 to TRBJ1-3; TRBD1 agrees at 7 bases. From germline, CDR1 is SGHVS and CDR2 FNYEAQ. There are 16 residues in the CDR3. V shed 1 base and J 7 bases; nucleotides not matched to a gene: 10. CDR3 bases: TGTGCCAGCAGCTTAGAGGGGGCAGGATTATGGAACACCATATATTTT. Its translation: CASSLEGAGLWNTIYF.

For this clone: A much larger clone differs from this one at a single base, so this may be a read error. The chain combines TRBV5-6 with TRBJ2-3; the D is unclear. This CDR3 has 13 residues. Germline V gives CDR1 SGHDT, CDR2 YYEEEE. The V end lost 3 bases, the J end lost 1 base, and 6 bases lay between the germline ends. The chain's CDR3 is CASSSKGTDTQYF. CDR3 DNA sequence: TGTGCCAGCAGCTCAAAGGGCACAGATACGCAGTATTTT. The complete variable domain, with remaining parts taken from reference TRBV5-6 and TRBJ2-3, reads DAGVTQSPTHLIKTRGQQVTLRCSPKSGHDTVSWYQQALGQGPQFIFQYYEEEERQRGNFPDRFSGHQFPNYSSELNVNALLLGDSALYLCASSSKGTDTQYFGPGTRLTVL.

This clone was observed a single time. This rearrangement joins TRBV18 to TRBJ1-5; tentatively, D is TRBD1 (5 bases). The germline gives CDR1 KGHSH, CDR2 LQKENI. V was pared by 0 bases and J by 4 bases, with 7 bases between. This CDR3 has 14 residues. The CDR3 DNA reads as TGTGCCAGCTCACCACCGTCAGGGAATCAGCCCCAGCATTTT. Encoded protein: CASSPPSGNQPQHF.

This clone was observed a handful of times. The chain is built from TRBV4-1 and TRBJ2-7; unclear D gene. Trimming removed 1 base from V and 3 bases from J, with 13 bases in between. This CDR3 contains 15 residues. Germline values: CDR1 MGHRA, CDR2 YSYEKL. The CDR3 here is CASSQAAVGGYEQYF. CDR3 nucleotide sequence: TGCGCCAGCAGCCAAGCGGCCGTAGGCGGCTACGAGCAGTACTTC.

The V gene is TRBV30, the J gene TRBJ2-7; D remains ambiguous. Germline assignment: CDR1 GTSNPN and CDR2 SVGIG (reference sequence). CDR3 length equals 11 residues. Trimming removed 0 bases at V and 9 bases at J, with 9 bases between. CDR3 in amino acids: CAWSVAAGQYF. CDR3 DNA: TGTGCCTGGAGTGTGGCCGCCGGGCAGTACTTC.

The CDR3 coding sequence is TGCGCCAGCAGCTCCTCTAGCGGGAGCACAGATACGCAGTATTTT. Its translation: CASSSSSGSTDTQYF. V is TRBV5-1 and J is TRBJ2-3; 8 bases line up with TRBD2. The CDR3 spans 15 residues. Trimming removed 3 bases from V and 0 bases from J; junction bases left unmatched: 3. Germline V CDR1 and CDR2: SGHRS, YFSETQ.

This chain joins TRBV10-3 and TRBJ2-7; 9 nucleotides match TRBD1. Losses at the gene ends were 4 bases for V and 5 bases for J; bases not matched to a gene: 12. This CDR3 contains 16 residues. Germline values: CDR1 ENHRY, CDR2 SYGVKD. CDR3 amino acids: CAISALGTGNPDEQYF. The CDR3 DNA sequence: TGTGCCATCAGTGCCCTCGGGACAGGGAATCCCGACGAGCAGTACTTC.

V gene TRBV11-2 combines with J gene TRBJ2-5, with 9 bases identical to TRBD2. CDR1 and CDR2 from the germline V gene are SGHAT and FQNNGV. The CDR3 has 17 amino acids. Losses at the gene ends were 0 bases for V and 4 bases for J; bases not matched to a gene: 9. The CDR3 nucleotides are TGTGCCAGCAGCTTAGATCTTGCGGGAGGGCCAAGAGAGACCCAGTACTTC. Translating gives CASSLDLAGGPRETQYF. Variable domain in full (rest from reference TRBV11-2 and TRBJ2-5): EAGVAQSPRYKIIEKRQSVAFWCNPISGHATLYWYQQILGQGPKLLIQFQNNGVVDDSQLPKDRFSAERLKGVDSTLKIQPAKLEDSAVYLCASSLDLAGGPRETQYFGPGTRLLVL.

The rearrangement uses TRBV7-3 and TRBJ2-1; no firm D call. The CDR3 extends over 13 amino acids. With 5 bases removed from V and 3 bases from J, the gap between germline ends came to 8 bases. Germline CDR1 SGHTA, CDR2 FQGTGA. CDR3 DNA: TGTGCCAGCAGCCTAAACGGCTACAATGAGCAGTTCTTC. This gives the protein CASSLNGYNEQFF. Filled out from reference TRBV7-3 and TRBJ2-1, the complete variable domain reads GAGVSQTPSNKVTEKGKYVELRCDPISGHTALYWYRQSLGQGPEFLIYFQGTGAADDSGLPNDRFFAVRPEGSVSTLKIQRTERGDSAVYLCASSLNGYNEQFFGPGTRLTVL.

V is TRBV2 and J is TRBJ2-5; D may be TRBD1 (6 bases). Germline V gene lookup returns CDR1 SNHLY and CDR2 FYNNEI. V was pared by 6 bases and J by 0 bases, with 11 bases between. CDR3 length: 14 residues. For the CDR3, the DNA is TGTGCCAGCAGCGCAGGGGAGTACCAAGAGACCCAGTACTTC. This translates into CASSAGEYQETQYF.

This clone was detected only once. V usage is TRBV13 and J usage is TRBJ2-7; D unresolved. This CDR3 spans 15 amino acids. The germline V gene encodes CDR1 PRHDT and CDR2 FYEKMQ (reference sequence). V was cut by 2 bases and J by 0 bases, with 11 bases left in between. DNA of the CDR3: TGTGCCAGCAGCTTAAGCTTCTTGGTCTCCTACGAGCAGTACTTC. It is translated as CASSLSFLVSYEQYF.

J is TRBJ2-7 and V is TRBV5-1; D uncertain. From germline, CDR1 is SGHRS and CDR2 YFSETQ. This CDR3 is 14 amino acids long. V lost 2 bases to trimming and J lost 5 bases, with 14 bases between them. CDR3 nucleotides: TGCGCCAGCAGCTTCACAAACACCCTTAACGAGCAGTACTTC. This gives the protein CASSFTNTLNEQYF.

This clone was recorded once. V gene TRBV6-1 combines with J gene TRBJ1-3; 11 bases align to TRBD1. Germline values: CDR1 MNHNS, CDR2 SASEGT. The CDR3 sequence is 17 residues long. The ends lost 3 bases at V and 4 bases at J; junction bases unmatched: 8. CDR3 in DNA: TGTGCCAGCAGTGACGGACAGGGGGCAGGACGAGGAAACACCATATATTTT. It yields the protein CASSDGQGAGRGNTIYF.

The CDR3 nucleotides read TGTGCCAGTAATCCGGGACAGGGTTTGGATACGCAGTATTTT. Protein: CASNPGQGLDTQYF. The chain combines TRBV19 with TRBJ2-3; 9 nucleotides align to TRBD1. Trimming at V came to 7 bases and at J to 6 bases, leaving 8 bases not matched to a gene. CDR1 LNHDA and CDR2 SQIVND come from the germline V gene (reference sequence). CDR3 size: 14 residues. Full variable domain (outside the CDR3, taken from reference TRBV19 and TRBJ2-3): DGGITQSPKYLFRKEGQNVTLSCEQNLNHDAMYWYRQDPGQGLRLIYYSQIVNDFQKGDIAEGYSVSREKKESFPLTVTSAQKNPTAFYLCASNPGQGLDTQYFGPGTRLTVL.

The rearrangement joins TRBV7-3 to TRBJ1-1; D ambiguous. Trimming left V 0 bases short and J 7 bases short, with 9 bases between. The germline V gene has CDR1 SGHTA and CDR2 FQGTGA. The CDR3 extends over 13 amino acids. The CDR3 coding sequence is TGTGCCAGCAGCTTAACCGTGGAGGGTGAAGCTTTCTTT. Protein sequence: CASSLTVEGEAFF.

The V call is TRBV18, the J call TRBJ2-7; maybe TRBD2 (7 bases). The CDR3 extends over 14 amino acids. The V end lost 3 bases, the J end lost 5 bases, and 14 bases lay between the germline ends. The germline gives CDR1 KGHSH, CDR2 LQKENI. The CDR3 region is CASSPGGGVNEQYF. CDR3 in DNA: TGTGCCAGCTCACCGGGGGGGGGCGTGAACGAGCAGTACTTC.

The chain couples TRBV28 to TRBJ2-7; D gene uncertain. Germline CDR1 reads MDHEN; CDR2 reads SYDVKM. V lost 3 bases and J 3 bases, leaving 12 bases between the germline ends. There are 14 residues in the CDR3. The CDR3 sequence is CASSLTAEYYEQYF. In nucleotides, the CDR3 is TGTGCCAGCAGTTTGACGGCCGAGTACTACGAGCAGTACTTC.